This passage covers 5 T cell receptor beta chains from one sample sequenced in a study of T cell responses to AZD1222 COVID-19 vaccine. Clones were sequenced by immunoSEQ multiplex PCR, and TCRdb holds only the in-frame ones, with some missing. The sample has roughly 100,000 clones; 90% to 95% are singletons. The sequencing used peripheral blood, collected on day 0 of AZD1222 vaccination. Receptors originate from an adult in good health.

The rearrangement uses TRBV5-4 and TRBJ2-2; no reliable D call. The CDR3 contains 14 residues. Germline loops: CDR1 SGHNT, CDR2 YYREEE (reference sequence). The V end lost 1 base, the J end lost 1 base, and 5 bases lay between the germline ends. CDR3 amino acids: CASSLSVNTGELFF. Written as DNA, the CDR3 is TGTGCCAGCAGCTTGTCGGTGAACACCGGGGAGCTGTTTTTT.

The rearrangement joins TRBV6-1 to TRBJ2-7; 9 bases are shared with TRBD1. The CDR3 is 14 amino acids. Germline CDR1 and CDR2: MNHNS and SASEGT. V shed 6 bases and J 1 base; nucleotides not matched to a gene: 4. The DNA for the CDR3 is TGTGCCAGCAGCTGGGACAGGGCATCCTACGAGCAGTACTTC. Translated, it gives CASSWDRASYEQYF.

Here the CDR3 reads CASSQDRPSPLHF. DNA of the CDR3: TGCGCCAGCAGCCAAGACAGGCCTTCACCCCTCCACTTT. The V call is TRBV4-1, the J call TRBJ1-6; D gene unclear. V was shortened by 0 bases and J by 9 bases, with 6 bases between the two germline ends. The CDR3 is 13 amino acids. CDR1 and CDR2 from the germline V gene are MGHRA and YSYEKL.

The chain couples TRBV2 to TRBJ2-7; D is unclear. V lost 4 bases, J lost 3 bases, and 4 bases lay in between. The CDR3 is 11 residues long. Germline CDR1 is SNHLY and CDR2 is FYNNEI. CDR3 protein: CASSAYYEQYF. DNA of the CDR3: TGTGCCAGCAGTGCCTACTACGAGCAGTACTTC.

This clone was seen just once. The chain is built from TRBV5-1 and TRBJ1-3; TRBD1 aligns across 7 bases. The CDR3 spans 15 residues. Germline CDR1 reads SGHRS; CDR2 reads YFSETQ. Losses at the gene ends were 4 bases for V and 1 base for J; bases not matched to a gene: 5. CDR3 in DNA: TGCGCCAGCAGCCCGAACAGGGGATCTGGAAACACCATATATTTT. Encoded protein: CASSPNRGSGNTIYF. Full variable domain (rest looked up from reference TRBV5-1 and TRBJ1-3): KAGVTQTPRYLIKTRGQQVTLSCSPISGHRSVSWYQQTPGQGLQFLFEYFSETQRNKGNFPGRFSGRQFSNSRSEMNVSTLELGDSALYLCASSPNRGSGNTIYFGEGSWLTVV.